The sequence of this T cell receptor beta chain was determined in a study of blood T cell repertoires in COVID-19. As for the study in general: Acute and convalescent COVID-19 samples came from the United States, Italy and Spain. Nucleic acid was either cDNA or gDNA, and it came from T cells, B-cell-depleted T cells, or PBMCs.

In its sample, this clone was seen a few times. Trimming pared 3 bases from V and 7 bases from J, leaving 13 bases between. This CDR3 is 14 amino acids long. CDR1 and CDR2 from the germline V gene are GTSNPN and SVGIG (reference sequence). Assay used: immunoSEQ multiplex PCR; TCRdb lists only in-frame clones, some missing. The data show some 250,000 clones, around 82% seen once. The receptor comes from a man in his forties or fifties with active or convalescent COVID-19. The sequencing sample was made of peripheral blood. V is TRBV30 and J is TRBJ1-6; D possibly corresponds to TRBD1 (6 bases). The CDR3 spells CAWRNDRPNSPLHF. The DNA of the CDR3 is TGTGCCTGGAGAAACGACAGGCCAAATTCACCCCTCCACTTT.